The 25 T cell receptor beta chains below all came from one sample that was sequenced in a study of T cells of healthy individuals. Via MiXCR, TCRdb re-called the 5' RACE reads, giving one row per CDR3 protein. The sample lists about 63,000 distinct CDR3 sequences, roughly 16% occurring once. The origin of the receptors is a human donor in good health.

This rearrangement joins TRBV12-3 or TRBV12-4 to TRBJ1-6; D perhaps matches TRBD1 (6 bases). This CDR3 contains 14 residues. Trimming stripped 6 bases from V and 5 bases from J, with 11 bases between. The CDR3: CASSRGQNNSPLHF. The CDR3 DNA reads TGTGCCAGCAGCCGCGGACAGAATAATTCACCCCTCCACTTT.

This clonotype was counted many times. The chain recombines TRBV6-6 with TRBJ1-5, with 8 bases that match TRBD1. Germline CDR1 and CDR2: MNHNY and SVGAGI (reference sequence). After removal of 6 bases from V and 4 bases from J, the junction contained 14 bases not matched to a gene. This CDR3 comprises 17 residues. The CDR3 region has the DNA TGTGCCAGCAGGGAGGGAGGAGACTGGACAGGGAATCAGCCCCAGCATTTT. Translation gives CASREGGDWTGNQPQHF.

This clonotype ranks as medium-sized. This chain joins TRBV20-1 and TRBJ1-6, with D hard to call. The CDR3 consists of 15 residues. Germline assignment: CDR1 DFQATT and CDR2 SNEGSKA (reference sequence). The V and J ends lost 5 bases and 7 bases respectively, with 18 bases between them. CDR3: CSAHPTGKENSPLHF. The CDR3 region has the DNA TGCAGTGCTCACCCGACCGGGAAGGAAAATTCACCCCTCCACTTT.

The table lists this clonotype with a few counts. The chain combines TRBV5-6 with TRBJ2-5, with D perhaps matching TRBD1 (5 bases). V was pared by 1 base and J by 2 bases, with 15 bases between. There are 16 residues in the CDR3. Germline lookup yields CDR1 SGHDT and CDR2 YYEEEE. The CDR3 nucleotides are TGTGCCAGCAGCTTGATGGGCAGGGCTAGTCAAGAGACCCAGTACTTC. The encoded protein is CASSLMGRASQETQYF.

Ten or more counts support this clonotype. The J gene is TRBJ2-7, the V gene TRBV12-3 or TRBV12-4; 7 bases are a match to TRBD2. J was trimmed by 5 bases and V by 4 bases; bases with no gene match: 8. The CDR3 spans 14 residues. The CDR3 region has the DNA TGTGCCAGCAGTTCGCTTCCGGGAGGTCACGAGCAGTACTTC. It is translated as CASSSLPGGHEQYF.

This clonotype appeared many times. The chain is built from TRBV7-8 and TRBJ2-4; tentative D call: TRBD1 (6 bases). Germline values: CDR1 SGHVS, CDR2 FQNEAQ. CDR3 length: 21 amino acids. Deletions cut 1 base from V and 0 bases from J, with 25 bases between. CDR3 amino acids: CASSLVFSGQHSSGAKNIQYF. As DNA, the CDR3 is TGTGCCAGCAGCTTAGTTTTTTCGGGACAACATAGCTCTGGAGCCAAAAACATTCAGTACTTC.

This clonotype was observed at least ten times. J is TRBJ2-1 and V is TRBV3-1, with TRBD2 identical over 8 bases. V trimming: 1 base; J trimming: 8 bases; junction bases outside the gene matches: 7. The CDR3 extends over 15 amino acids. CDR1 and CDR2 (germline): LGHDT, YNNKEL (reference sequence). CDR3: CASSQGGRLGDEQFF. CDR3 bases: TGTGCCAGCAGCCAAGGCGGGAGGCTCGGGGATGAGCAGTTCTTC.

This clonotype was counted many times. The chain joins TRBV5-4 to TRBJ1-2, with TRBD1 as a possible D gene (6 bases). Germline CDR1 and CDR2: SGHNT and YYREEE (reference sequence). The V and J ends lost 4 bases and 8 bases respectively, with 18 bases between them. The CDR3 extends over 14 amino acids. CDR3 amino acids: CASSPMRTVEGYTF. The CDR3 DNA follows: TGTGCCAGCAGCCCAATGCGGACAGTCGAAGGCTACACCTTC.

This clonotype came up many times. This sequence joins TRBV5-1 and TRBJ2-5, with no clear D. Germline V CDR1 and CDR2: SGHRS, YFSETQ. Trimming shortened V by 4 bases and J by 5 bases, and 12 bases separated the two germline ends. CDR3 size: 13 residues. The CDR3 spells CASSQRALETQYF. CDR3 bases: TGCGCCAGCAGCCAACGGGCCCTGGAGACCCAGTACTTC.

The chain is built from TRBV6-5 and TRBJ1-1, with TRBD1 identical over 9 bases. The V segment lost 4 bases and the J segment 4 bases; nucleotides outside the gene matches: 7. This CDR3 is built from 15 residues. Germline V gene data show CDR1 as MNHEY and CDR2 as SVGAGI. The CDR3 sequence is CASSLGTGTLTEAFF. The CDR3 DNA reads as TGTGCCAGCAGTTTAGGGACAGGGACGCTCACTGAAGCTTTCTTT.

This clonotype was seen at least ten times. The chain joins TRBV20-1 to TRBJ2-4; TRBD2 aligns across 7 bases. This CDR3 has 12 amino acids. Germline loops: CDR1 DFQATT, CDR2 SNEGSKA (reference sequence). V dropped 7 bases and J dropped 4; count of bases not matched to a gene: 4. In nucleotides, the CDR3 is TGCAGTGGCGAGCGGGGTAAAAACATTCAGTACTTC. It encodes CSGERGKNIQYF.

V is TRBV2 and J is TRBJ2-1; TRBD1 is a possible D gene (5 bases). Germline assignment: CDR1 SNHLY and CDR2 FYNNEI. V lost 7 bases to trimming and J lost 5 bases, with 21 bases between them. This CDR3 comprises 16 residues. The CDR3 reads CASKRGRGLIDNEQFF. The CDR3 DNA is TGTGCCAGCAAAAGGGGAAGGGGTCTAATTGACAATGAGCAGTTCTTC.

The gene calls are TRBV6-5 and TRBJ2-1; 9 bases agree with TRBD1. The CDR3 extends over 17 amino acids. CDR1 is MNHEY, CDR2 SVGAGI, per germline. V lost 4 bases and J lost 0; bases outside the gene matches: 7. The CDR3 reads CASSSGQGLGSYNEQFF. The CDR3 nucleotides read TGTGCCAGCAGTTCCGGACAGGGGTTGGGCTCCTACAATGAGCAGTTCTTC.

V usage is TRBV2 and J usage is TRBJ1-2, with D possibly TRBD1 on 6 matching bases. Germline CDR1 reads SNHLY; CDR2 reads FYNNEI. The length of the CDR3 is 14 residues. The ends were cut back, 6 bases at V and 3 bases at J, with 14 bases in the middle. The CDR3 loop is CASSGGRSYYGYTF. DNA of the CDR3: TGTGCCAGCAGCGGGGGCAGAAGTTACTATGGCTACACCTTC.

This clonotype was seen ten or more times. The chain links TRBV7-3 to TRBJ2-5; TRBD2 matches 12 bases. Germline V gene lookup returns CDR1 SGHTA and CDR2 FQGTGA. The CDR3 covers 15 residues. V gave up 0 bases and J gave up 4 bases; unmatched junction bases: 0. For the CDR3, the DNA is TGTGCCAGCAGCTTAACGGGACTAGCGGGAGAGACCCAGTACTTC. It encodes CASSLTGLAGETQYF.

The V and J genes are TRBV7-2 and TRBJ2-3, with D possibly TRBD2 on 6 matching bases. CDR3 size: 15 residues. Per germline, CDR1 SGHTA and CDR2 FQGNSA. V was shortened by 1 base and J by 3 bases, with 11 bases between the two germline ends. The CDR3 coding sequence is TGTGCCAGCAGCTTAGGTGGACTATATACAGATACGCAGTATTTT. This sequence encodes CASSLGGLYTDTQYF. The full variable domain, in which reference TRBV7-2 and TRBJ2-3 provide the parts outside the CDR3, is GAGVSQSPSNKVTEKGKDVELRCDPISGHTALYWYRQSLGQGLEFLIYFQGNSAPDKSGLPSDRFSAERTGGSVSTLTIQRTQQEDSAVYLCASSLGGLYTDTQYFGPGTRLTVL.

J is TRBJ2-1 and V is TRBV5-1; TRBD1 agrees at 8 bases. From germline, CDR1 is SGHRS and CDR2 YFSETQ. This CDR3 has 16 residues. V shed 4 bases and J 5 bases; nucleotides not matched to a gene: 11. The CDR3 DNA is TGCGCCAGCAGCCAAACCTGGACAGGGCGGAACAATGAGCAGTTCTTC. Amino acids: CASSQTWTGRNNEQFF.

At least ten counts were recorded for this clonotype. V is TRBV5-1 and J is TRBJ2-2, with a possible D match to TRBD2 (6 bases). Trimming shortened V by 0 bases and J by 8 bases, and 11 bases separated the two germline ends. CDR1 SGHRS and CDR2 YFSETQ come from the germline V gene. The CDR3 loop spans 14 amino acids. The CDR3: CASSLGLASGELFF. The CDR3 DNA reads as TGCGCCAGCAGCTTGGGGCTAGCGTCGGGGGAGCTGTTTTTT.

This chain joins TRBV7-3 and TRBJ2-5, with D possibly being TRBD1 (6 bases). The germline CDR1 and CDR2 sequences are SGHTA and FQGTGA. Trimming took 5 bases from V and 2 from J, leaving 15 bases between them. The CDR3 loop spans 15 amino acids. The CDR3 loop reads CASSTTGSTQETQYF. The DNA for the CDR3 is TGTGCCAGCAGCACCACAGGGTCGACTCAAGAGACCCAGTACTTC.

This clonotype has at least ten counts. The V call is TRBV4-1, the J call TRBJ1-5, with D tentatively TRBD1 (5 bases). This CDR3 spans 15 amino acids. Trimming left V 0 bases short and J 4 bases short, with 10 bases between. Germline CDR1 is MGHRA and CDR2 is YSYEKL. The CDR3, as DNA: TGCGCCAGCAGCCAAGACCTGCGACAGAATCAGCCCCAGCATTTT. Its protein product is CASSQDLRQNQPQHF.

Comment on this clonotype: Given a much more abundant clone one base away, this may be a read error. This chain uses TRBV7-9 with TRBJ1-5; D gene ambiguous. The CDR3 consists of 12 residues. V lost 5 bases, J lost 7 bases, and 9 bases lay in between. CDR1 is SEHNR, CDR2 FQNEAQ, per germline (reference sequence). The CDR3, as DNA: TGTGCCAGCAGCCATGGGGAACAGCCCCAGCATTTT. Translating it yields CASSHGEQPQHF. Full variable domain (rest looked up from reference TRBV7-9 and TRBJ1-5): DTGVSQNPRHKITKRGQNVTFRCDPISEHNRLYWYRQTLGQGPEFLTYFQNEAQLEKSRLLSDRFSAERPKGSFSTLEIQRTEQGDSAMYLCASSHGEQPQHFGDGTRLSIL.

There are many counts of this clonotype. This chain uses TRBV20-1 with TRBJ2-7; the match to TRBD2 covers 10 bases. V dropped 0 bases and J dropped 4; count of bases not matched to a gene: 9. Germline V lookup: CDR1 DFQATT, CDR2 SNEGSKA (reference sequence). CDR3 size: 16 residues. CDR3 amino acids: CSAREPSGGTGYEQYF. CDR3 nucleotide sequence: TGCAGTGCTAGAGAACCTAGCGGGGGAACAGGTTACGAGCAGTACTTC.

V gene TRBV7-2 combines with J gene TRBJ1-1; D is perhaps TRBD1 (6 bases). Per the germline V gene, CDR1 is SGHTA and CDR2 is FQGNSA. The ends were cut back, 4 bases at V and 4 bases at J, with 13 bases in the middle. The CDR3 loop spans 14 amino acids. CDR3 DNA: TGTGCCAGCAGCTCGAGTCAGGGGCTCACTGAAGCTTTCTTT. Residues: CASSSSQGLTEAFF.

This sequence joins TRBV9 and TRBJ2-5; TRBD1 aligns across 7 bases. The V gene's germline CDR1 is SGDLS and CDR2 YYNGEE. V lost 4 bases to trimming and J lost 5 bases; unmatched junction nucleotides: 11. The CDR3 consists of 15 residues. As DNA, the CDR3 is TGTGCCAGCAGCCTTGGACAGGTGGAGGAGGAGACCCAGTACTTC. Translating gives CASSLGQVEEETQYF.

The table lists this clonotype with a few counts. The chain employs TRBV4-2 and TRBJ2-5; 8 positions match TRBD1. The germline gives CDR1 LGHNA, CDR2 YNFKEQ. V lost 0 bases and J lost 5; bases outside the gene matches: 5. This CDR3 is 15 amino acids long. CDR3 sequence: CASSQDWRQGETQYF. DNA of the CDR3: TGTGCCAGCAGCCAAGATTGGAGACAGGGGGAGACCCAGTACTTC.